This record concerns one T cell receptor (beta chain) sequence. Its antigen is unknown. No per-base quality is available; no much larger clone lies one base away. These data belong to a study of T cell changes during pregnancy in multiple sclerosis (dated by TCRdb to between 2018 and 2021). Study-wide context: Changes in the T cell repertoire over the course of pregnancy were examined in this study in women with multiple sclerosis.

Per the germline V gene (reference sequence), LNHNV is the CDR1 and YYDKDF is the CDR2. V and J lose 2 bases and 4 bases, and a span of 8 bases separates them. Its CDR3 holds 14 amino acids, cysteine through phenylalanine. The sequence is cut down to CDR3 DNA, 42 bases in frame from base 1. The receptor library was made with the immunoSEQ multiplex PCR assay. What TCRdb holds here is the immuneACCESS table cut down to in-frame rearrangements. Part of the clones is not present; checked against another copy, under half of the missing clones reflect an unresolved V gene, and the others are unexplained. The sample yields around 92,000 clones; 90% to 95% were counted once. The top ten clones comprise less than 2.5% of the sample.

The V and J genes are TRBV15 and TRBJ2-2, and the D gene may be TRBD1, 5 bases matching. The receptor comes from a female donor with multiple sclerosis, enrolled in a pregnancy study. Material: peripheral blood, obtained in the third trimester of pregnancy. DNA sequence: TGTGCCACCAGCAGACTAACAGGCACCGGGGAGCTGTTTTTT. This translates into CATSRLTGTGELFF.